The T cell receptor beta chain under discussion was sequenced for a study of T cell repertoires in ileal Crohn's disease. The method was immunoSEQ multiplex PCR; TCRdb's version includes in-frame clones alone and lacks a portion of them. The sample holds 7,500 to 9,500 clones, 79% seen once. This CDR3 has 14 amino acids. Unmatched junction bases numbered 0, after V lost 0 bases and J lost 4 bases. Germline V gene data show CDR1 as SGHNT and CDR2 as YYREEE (reference sequence). Sample time point: neoterminal ileum biopsy at postoperative endoscopy, about 6 months after surgery. The rearrangement links TRBV5-4 to TRBJ2-3; 9 bases are a match to TRBD1. The specimen was ileal tissue. The source of this sequence is an adult with Crohn's disease. In DNA form, the CDR3 reads TGTGCCAGCAGCTTGGACAGGGGGCCAGATACGCAGTATTTT. Translation gives CASSLDRGPDTQYF.